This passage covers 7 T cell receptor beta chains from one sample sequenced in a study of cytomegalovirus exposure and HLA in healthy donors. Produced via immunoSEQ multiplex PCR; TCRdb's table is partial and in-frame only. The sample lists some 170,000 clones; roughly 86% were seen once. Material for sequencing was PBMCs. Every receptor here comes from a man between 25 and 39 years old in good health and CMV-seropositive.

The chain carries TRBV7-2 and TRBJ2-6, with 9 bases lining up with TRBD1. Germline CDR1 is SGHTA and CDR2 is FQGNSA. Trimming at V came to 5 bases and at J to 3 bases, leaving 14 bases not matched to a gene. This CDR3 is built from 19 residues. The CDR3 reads CASSHRGQGSFSGANVLTF. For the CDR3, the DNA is TGTGCCAGCAGCCACCGGGGACAGGGCTCGTTTAGTGGGGCCAACGTCCTGACTTTC.

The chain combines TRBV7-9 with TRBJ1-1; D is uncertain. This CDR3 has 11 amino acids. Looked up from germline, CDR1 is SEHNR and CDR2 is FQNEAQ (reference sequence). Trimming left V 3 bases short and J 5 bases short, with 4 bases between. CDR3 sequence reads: CASSFETEAFF. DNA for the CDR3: TGTGCCAGCAGCTTTGAGACTGAAGCTTTCTTT.

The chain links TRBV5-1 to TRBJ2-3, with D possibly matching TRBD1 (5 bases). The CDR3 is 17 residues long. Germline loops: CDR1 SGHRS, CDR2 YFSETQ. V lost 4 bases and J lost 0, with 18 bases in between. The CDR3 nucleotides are TGCGCCAGCAGCCACGAACTGACAGACTCTAGCACAGATACGCAGTATTTT. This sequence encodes CASSHELTDSSTDTQYF.

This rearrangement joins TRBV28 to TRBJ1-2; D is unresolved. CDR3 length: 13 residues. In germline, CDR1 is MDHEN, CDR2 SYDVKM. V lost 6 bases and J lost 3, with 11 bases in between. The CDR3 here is CASSPPPDYGYTF. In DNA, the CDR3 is TGTGCCAGCAGCCCCCCCCCGGACTATGGCTACACCTTC.

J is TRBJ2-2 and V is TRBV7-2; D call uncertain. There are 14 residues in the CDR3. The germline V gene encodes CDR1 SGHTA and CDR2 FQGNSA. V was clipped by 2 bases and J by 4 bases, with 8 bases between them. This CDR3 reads CASSLISSTGELFF. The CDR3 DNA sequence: TGTGCCAGCAGCTTAATCTCCTCCACCGGGGAGCTGTTTTTT.

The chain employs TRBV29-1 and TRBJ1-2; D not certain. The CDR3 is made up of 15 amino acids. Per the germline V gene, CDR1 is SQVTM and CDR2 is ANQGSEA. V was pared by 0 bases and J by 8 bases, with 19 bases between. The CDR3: CSVEDPRLPSGGYTF. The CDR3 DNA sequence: TGCAGCGTTGAAGATCCCCGGTTACCATCGGGAGGCTACACCTTC. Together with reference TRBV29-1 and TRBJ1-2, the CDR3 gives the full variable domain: SAVISQKPSRDICQRGTSLTIQCQVDSQVTMMFWYRQQPGQSLTLIATANQGSEATYESGFVIDKFPISRPNLTFSTLTVSNMSPEDSSIYLCSVEDPRLPSGGYTFGSGTRLTVV.

CDR3 bases: TGTGCCAGCAGTGTGCAGGGTCGGGACACCGGGGAGCTGTTTTTT. It encodes CASSVQGRDTGELFF. The chain employs TRBV25-1 and TRBJ2-2; D possibly corresponds to TRBD1 (5 bases). Germline lookup yields CDR1 MGHDK and CDR2 SYGVNS. Trimming cost V 4 bases and J 3 bases, with 12 bases left between them. The CDR3 length is 15 residues.